Listed here is a single T cell receptor (beta chain). This sample was taken from a study of blood T cell repertoires in COVID-19. Background on the study: Some COVID-19 samples were acute and others convalescent; all came from the United States, Italy and Spain. In each case, the material was cDNA or gDNA derived from T cells, B-cell-depleted T cells, or PBMCs.

With 3 bases removed from V and 0 bases from J, the gap between germline ends came to 6 bases. Germline V gene data show CDR1 as KGHSH and CDR2 as LQKENI. The CDR3 covers 14 residues. Here immunoSEQ multiplex PCR was the method, and the copy in TCRdb shows in-frame clones only, minus some. The table shows around 280,000 clones, with about 83% occurring only once. Ages ranged from about 18 to 90 years, with residence in about 24 US areas. Sequenced: PBMCs or T cells enriched from blood (not recorded which). This chain links TRBV18 with TRBJ1-3; no clear D gene. This receptor was identified in a woman between 40 and 55 years old who had recovered from COVID-19. The CDR3 region has the DNA TGTGCCAGCTCACCCCAGGACTCTGGAAACACCATATATTTT. Translated: CASSPQDSGNTIYF. Together with reference TRBV18 and TRBJ1-3, the CDR3 gives the full variable domain: NAGVMQNPRHLVRRRGQEARLRCSPMKGHSHVYWYRQLPEEGLKFMVYLQKENIIDESGMPKERFSAEFPKEGPSILRIQQVVRGDSAAYFCASSPQDSGNTIYFGEGSWLTVV.